This TCR beta chain was identified in a study of T cell responses to AZD1222 COVID-19 vaccine. The overall study: Second-dose recipients at about 4 or about 12 weeks were treated as one pooled group. General study findings and limits: At study baseline, merely six AZD1222 recipients were seropositive. Two doses of AZD1222 preceded a rise in Spike-specific TCR breadth and depth. Females outnumbered males among donors, who were mostly white British; clonal diversity was possibly underestimated.

Unmatched junction bases numbered 9, after V lost 0 bases and J lost 8 bases. This CDR3 contains 16 residues. The germline CDR1 and CDR2 sequences are MGHRA and YSYEKL. Method: immunoSEQ multiplex PCR; TCRdb's copy keeps in-frame clones and lacks some. The sample lists 150,000 or so clones, 90% to 95% occurring once. Comments on this clone: Its antigen is undetermined.

The starting material was peripheral blood, obtained on day 0 of AZD1222 vaccination. The chain recombines TRBV4-1 with TRBJ2-1, with TRBD1 matching 8 bases. The clonotype comes from an adult in good health. The CDR3 DNA reads as TGCGCCAGCAGCCAAGAGGGTCAGGGGGCTACCGATGAGCAGTTCTTC. It specifies CASSQEGQGATDEQFF.